This T cell receptor (beta chain) comes out of a study of T cell changes during pregnancy in multiple sclerosis. Generated by immunoSEQ multiplex PCR, the TCRdb table keeps only in-frame clones and is missing some. Of 70,000 to 95,000 clones detected, about 92% appear once; the ten largest clones hold 2% to 3%. The V gene's germline CDR1 is LGHNA and CDR2 YSLEER. Between the trimmed V and J ends, which lost 3 bases and 6 bases, there was a span of 11 bases. This CDR3 has 14 residues. This chain uses TRBV4-3 with TRBJ2-2, with D tentatively TRBD2 (5 bases). The specimen was peripheral blood, collected after pregnancy. The TCR originated in a female donor in good health, enrolled as a control in a pregnancy study. CDR3 protein: CASSQGSDAGELFF. The CDR3 bases are TGCGCCAGCAGCCAGGGTAGCGATGCCGGGGAGCTGTTTTTT.